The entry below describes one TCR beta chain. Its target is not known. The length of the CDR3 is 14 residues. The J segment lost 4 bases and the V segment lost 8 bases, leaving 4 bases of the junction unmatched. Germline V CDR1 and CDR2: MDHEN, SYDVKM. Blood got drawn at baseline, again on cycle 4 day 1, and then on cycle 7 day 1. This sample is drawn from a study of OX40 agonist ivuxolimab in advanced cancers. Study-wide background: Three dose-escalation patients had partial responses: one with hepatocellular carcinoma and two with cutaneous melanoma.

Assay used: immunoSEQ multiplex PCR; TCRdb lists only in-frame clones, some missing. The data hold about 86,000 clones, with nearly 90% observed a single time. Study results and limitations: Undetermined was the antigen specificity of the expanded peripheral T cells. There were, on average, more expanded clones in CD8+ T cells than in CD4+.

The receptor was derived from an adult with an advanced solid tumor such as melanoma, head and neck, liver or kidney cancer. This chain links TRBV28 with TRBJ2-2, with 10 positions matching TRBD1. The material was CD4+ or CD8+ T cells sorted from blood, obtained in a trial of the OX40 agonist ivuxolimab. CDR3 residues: CASLDRGPTGELFF. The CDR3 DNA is TGTGCCAGCCTAGACAGGGGGCCCACCGGGGAGCTGTTTTTT.